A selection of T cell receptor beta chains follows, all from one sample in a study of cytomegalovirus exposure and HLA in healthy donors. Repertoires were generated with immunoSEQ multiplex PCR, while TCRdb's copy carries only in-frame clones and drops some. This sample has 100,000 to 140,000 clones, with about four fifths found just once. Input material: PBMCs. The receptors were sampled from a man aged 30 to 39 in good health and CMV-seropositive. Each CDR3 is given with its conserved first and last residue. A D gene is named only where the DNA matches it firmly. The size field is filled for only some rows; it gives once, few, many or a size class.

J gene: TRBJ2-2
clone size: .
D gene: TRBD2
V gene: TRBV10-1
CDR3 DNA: TGCGCCAGCAGTGCCGGGACTAGCCACACCGGGGAGCTGTTTTTT
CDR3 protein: CASSAGTSHTGELFF

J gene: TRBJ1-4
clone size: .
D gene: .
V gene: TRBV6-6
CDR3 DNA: TGTGCCAGCAGTTCTCCGACGGGGATTGAAGACAAAAAACTGTTTTTT
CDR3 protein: CASSSPTGIEDKKLFF

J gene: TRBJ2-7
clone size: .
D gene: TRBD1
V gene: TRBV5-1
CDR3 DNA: TGCGCCAGCAGCCTGGGGGTTACAGGGGGCGCGAACGAGCAGTACTTC
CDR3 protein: CASSLGVTGGANEQYF

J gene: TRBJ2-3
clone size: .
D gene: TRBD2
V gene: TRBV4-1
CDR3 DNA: TGCGCCAGCAGCCCGTTAATAGCGGGGGCCACAGATACGCAGTATTTT
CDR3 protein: CASSPLIAGATDTQYF

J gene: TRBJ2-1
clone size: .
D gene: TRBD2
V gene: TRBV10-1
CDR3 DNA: TGCGCCAGCAGAGACGCGGGGGGAACCCATGAGCAGTTCTTC
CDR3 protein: CASRDAGGTHEQFF

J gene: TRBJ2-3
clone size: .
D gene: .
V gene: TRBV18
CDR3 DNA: TGTGCCAGCTCACCCCCTGCGGGCCGGAGCACAGATACGCAGTATTTT
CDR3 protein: CASSPPAGRSTDTQYF

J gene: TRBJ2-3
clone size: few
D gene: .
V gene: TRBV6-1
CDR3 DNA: TGTGCCAGCAGTGAGGGGACTCGCGATGTCGATACGCAGTATTTT
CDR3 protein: CASSEGTRDVDTQYF

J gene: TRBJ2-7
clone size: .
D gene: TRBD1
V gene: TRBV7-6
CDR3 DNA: TGTGCCAGCAGCCAGACAGGGCTCTGGTCCGAGCAGTACTTC
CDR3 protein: CASSQTGLWSEQYF

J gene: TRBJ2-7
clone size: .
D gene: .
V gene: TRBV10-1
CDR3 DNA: TGCGCCAGCAGCCTCGAGATGTGGGGCCGAGGCGAGCAGTACTTC
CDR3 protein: CASSLEMWGRGEQYF

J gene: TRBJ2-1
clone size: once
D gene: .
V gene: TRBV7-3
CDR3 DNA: TGTGCCAGCAGCCCGGGGTCCTACAATGAGCAGTTCTTC
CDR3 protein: CASSPGSYNEQFF

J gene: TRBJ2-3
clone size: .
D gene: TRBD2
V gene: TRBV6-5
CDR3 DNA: TGTGCCAGCAGTTACGGAGCGGGGGGGCACACAGATACGCAGTATTTT
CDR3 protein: CASSYGAGGHTDTQYF

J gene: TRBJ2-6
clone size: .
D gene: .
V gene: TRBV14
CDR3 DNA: TGTGCCAGCATCCCACAGCCGGGGGGCCGATTCTCTGGGGCCAACGTCCTGACTTTC
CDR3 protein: CASIPQPGGRFSGANVLTF

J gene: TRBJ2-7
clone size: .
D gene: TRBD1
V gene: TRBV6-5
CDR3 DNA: TGTGCCAGCAGTTCCCGTACAGGGGGTCCTCCCTACGAGCAGTACTTC
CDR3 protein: CASSSRTGGPPYEQYF

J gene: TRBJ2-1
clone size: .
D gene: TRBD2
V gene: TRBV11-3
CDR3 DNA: TGTGCCAGCAGCTTAGGGCTAGCGGGTACCAATGAGCAGTTCTTC
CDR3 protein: CASSLGLAGTNEQFF

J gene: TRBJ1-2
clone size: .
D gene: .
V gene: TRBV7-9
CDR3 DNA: TGTTCCAGCAGCTTGACAGAGTACTATGGCTACACCTTC
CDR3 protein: CSSSLTEYYGYTF

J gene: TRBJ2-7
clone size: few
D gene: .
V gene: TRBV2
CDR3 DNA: TGTGCCAGCAGTGGGACAGCTGATTCCTACGAGCAGTACTTC
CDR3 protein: CASSGTADSYEQYF

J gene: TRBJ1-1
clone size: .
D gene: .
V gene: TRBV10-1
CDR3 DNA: TGCGCCAGCAGTGGGCCCACAGTCGAAGGCACTGAAGCTTTCTTT
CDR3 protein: CASSGPTVEGTEAFF

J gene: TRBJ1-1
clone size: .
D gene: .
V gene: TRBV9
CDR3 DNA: TGTGCCAGCAGCCCCCCAGGGAAGACTGAAGCTTTCTTT
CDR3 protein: CASSPPGKTEAFF

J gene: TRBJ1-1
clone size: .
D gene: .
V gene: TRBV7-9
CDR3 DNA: TGTGCCAGCAGCTTTGGATTCGACTATACGAACACTGAAGCTTTCTTT
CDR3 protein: CASSFGFDYTNTEAFF

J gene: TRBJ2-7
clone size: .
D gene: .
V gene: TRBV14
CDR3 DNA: TGTGCCAGCAGCCTAGGACAGCTCCCTACCTACGAGCAGTACTTC
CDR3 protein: CASSLGQLPTYEQYF

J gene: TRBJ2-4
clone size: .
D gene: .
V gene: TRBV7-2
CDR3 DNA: TGTGCCAGCAGCTTCATCGACAGAGCCAAAAACATTCAGTACTTC
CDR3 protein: CASSFIDRAKNIQYF

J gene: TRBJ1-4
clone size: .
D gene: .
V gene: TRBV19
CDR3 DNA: TGTGCCAGCAGGGGCCGGGGAGTGAATGAAAAACTGTTTTTT
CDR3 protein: CASRGRGVNEKLFF

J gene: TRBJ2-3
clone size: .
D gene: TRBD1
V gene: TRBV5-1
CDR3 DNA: TGCGCCAGCAGCTTGCGACCGGGACAGGGGGACACAGATACGCAGTATTTT
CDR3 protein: CASSLRPGQGDTDTQYF

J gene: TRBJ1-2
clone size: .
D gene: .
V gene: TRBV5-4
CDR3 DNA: TGTGCCAGCAGCCAGGATAGTTGGCAGGCCTCTAACTATGGCTACACCTTC
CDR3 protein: CASSQDSWQASNYGYTF

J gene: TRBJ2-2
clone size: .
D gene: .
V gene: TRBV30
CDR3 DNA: TGTGCCTGGAGATTCCGAGACAGGCGACGGAGCACCGGGGAGCTGTTTTTT
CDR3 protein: CAWRFRDRRRSTGELFF

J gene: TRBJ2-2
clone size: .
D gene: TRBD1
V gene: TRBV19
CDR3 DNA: TGTGCCACTAGGACAGGGACCATCACGAACACCGGGGAGCTGTTTTTT
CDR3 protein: CATRTGTITNTGELFF

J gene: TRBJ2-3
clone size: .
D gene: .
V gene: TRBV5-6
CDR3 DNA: TGTGCCAGCAGCTTCCAGGATACGCAGTATTTT
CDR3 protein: CASSFQDTQYF

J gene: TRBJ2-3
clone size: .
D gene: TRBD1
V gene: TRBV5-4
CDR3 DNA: TGTGCCAGCAGCTTCGGTGGGGCAGGGGGCGGCACAGATACGCAGTATTTT
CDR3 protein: CASSFGGAGGGTDTQYF

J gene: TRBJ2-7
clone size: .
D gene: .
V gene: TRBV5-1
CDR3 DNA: TGCGCCAGCAGCTTGCTCAGCGGTGGCTCCTACGAGCAGTACTTC
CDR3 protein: CASSLLSGGSYEQYF

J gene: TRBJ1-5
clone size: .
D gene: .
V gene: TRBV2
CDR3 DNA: TGTGCCAGCAGAGACATTACAGGTCTAAATCAGCCCCAGCATTTT
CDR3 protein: CASRDITGLNQPQHF

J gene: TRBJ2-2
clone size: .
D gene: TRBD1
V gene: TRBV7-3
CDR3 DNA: TGTGCCAGCAGCGTAGGACAGGGACGAACCGGGGAGCTGTTTTTT
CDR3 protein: CASSVGQGRTGELFF

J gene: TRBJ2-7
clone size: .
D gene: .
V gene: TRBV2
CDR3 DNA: TGTGCCAGTAAAGGGGGCTACGAGCAGTACTTC
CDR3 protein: CASKGGYEQYF

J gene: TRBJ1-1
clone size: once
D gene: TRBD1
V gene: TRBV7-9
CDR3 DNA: TGTGCCAGCAGCTTAGAGACAGGGTCGATCACTGAAGCTTTCTTT
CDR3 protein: CASSLETGSITEAFF

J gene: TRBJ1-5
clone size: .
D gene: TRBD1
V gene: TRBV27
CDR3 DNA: TGTGCCAGCAGTCCGATCCCGGGGACAGTAATAGGGAATCAGCCCCAGCATTTT
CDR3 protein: CASSPIPGTVIGNQPQHF

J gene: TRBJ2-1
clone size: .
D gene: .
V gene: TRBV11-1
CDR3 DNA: TGTGCCAGCACACCGTCCGGGATAGCGGACCTCAATGAGCAGTTCTTC
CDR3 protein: CASTPSGIADLNEQFF

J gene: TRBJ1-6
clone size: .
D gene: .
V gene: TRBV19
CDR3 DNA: TGTGCCAGTAGTATTAATGGCAGGGCGAATTCACCCCTCCACTTT
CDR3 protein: CASSINGRANSPLHF

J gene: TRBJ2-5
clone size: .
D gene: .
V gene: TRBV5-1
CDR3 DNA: TGCGCCAGCAGCGGTACTGGGGGGTCTAAAGAGACCCAGTACTTC
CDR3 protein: CASSGTGGSKETQYF

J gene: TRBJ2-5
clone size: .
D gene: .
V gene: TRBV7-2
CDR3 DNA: TGTGCCAGCAGCCATGTACTGGTACAAGAGACCCAGTACTTC
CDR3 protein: CASSHVLVQETQYF

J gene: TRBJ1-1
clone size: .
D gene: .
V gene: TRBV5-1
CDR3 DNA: TGCGCCAGCAGCTTGTCCGCGGGATCGGCCGAAGCTTTCTTT
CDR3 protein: CASSLSAGSAEAFF

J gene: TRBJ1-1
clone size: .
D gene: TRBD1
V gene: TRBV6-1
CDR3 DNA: TGTGCCAGCAGTGACCGGACAGGGGGAAACACTGAAGCTTTCTTT
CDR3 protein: CASSDRTGGNTEAFF

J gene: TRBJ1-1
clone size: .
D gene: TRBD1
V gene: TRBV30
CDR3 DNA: TGTGCCTGGAGTGTAGGGGGCAGCCTGGGGTTCTTT
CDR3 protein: CAWSVGGSLGFF

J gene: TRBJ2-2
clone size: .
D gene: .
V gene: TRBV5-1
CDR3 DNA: TGCGCCAGCAGCTTAGGTAGCGGAGTCACCGGGGAGCTGTTTTTT
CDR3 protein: CASSLGSGVTGELFF

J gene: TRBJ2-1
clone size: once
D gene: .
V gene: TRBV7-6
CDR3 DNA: TGTGCCAGCAGCTTCGGACACGAGCAGTTCTTC
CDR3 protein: CASSFGHEQFF

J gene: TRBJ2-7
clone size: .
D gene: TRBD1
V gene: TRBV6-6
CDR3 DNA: TGTGCCAGCAGTTTAAGACAGGGGGGCAATTACGAGCAGTACTTC
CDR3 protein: CASSLRQGGNYEQYF

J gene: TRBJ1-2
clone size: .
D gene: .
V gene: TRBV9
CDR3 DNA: TGTGCCAGCAGCCCACTAAACTATGGCTACACCTTC
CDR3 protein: CASSPLNYGYTF

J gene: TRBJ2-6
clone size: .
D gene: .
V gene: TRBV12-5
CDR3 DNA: TGTGCTAGTGGTTTGGGAGAAGTGGTCGCTGGGGCCAACGGCCTGACTTTC
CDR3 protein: CASGLGEVVAGANGLTF